Sequencing of this T cell receptor (beta chain) was carried out in a study of radiation and T cells in renal cell carcinoma (dated by TCRdb to about 2020). Broadly, across the study: The samples were drawn from a clinical trial, where primary renal cell carcinomas were treated with 15 Gy of stereotactic body radiation therapy and then removed by nephrectomy 4 weeks afterward. Across all 50 or so samples, several million unique CDR3 nucleotide sequences encoding over 2.5 million unique CDR3 amino acid sequences were identified. In total, 50 to 55 samples underwent TCR beta sequencing: 25 or so tumors plus 27 peripheral blood samples.

Read against the paper, the sample's time point label means: baseline pretreatment blood. The meaning of the sample's treatment or condition label: 15 Gy SBRT to primary tumor, nephrectomy 4 weeks later. To track tumor-enriched clonotypes, serial peripheral blood was sampled from radiation-treated patients at baseline and at 2 weeks and 4 weeks after SBRT. Renal cell carcinoma with clear cell pathology was present in all patients. Genomic DNA for TCR sequencing was prepared using the QIAamp DNA Blood Mini Kit (Qiagen). The analyses included just those samples that passed every quality control check. General conclusions and limits of the study: Top tumor clonotypes rose in blood from baseline to 2 weeks post-radiation, then contracted by 4 weeks, suggesting transient expansion of tumor-resident clones. Effects of radiation dose or scheduling on the TCR repertoire could not be addressed with the single-armed trial design. No pretreatment tumor biopsies were available, so the baseline intratumoral presence of clonotypes could not be determined. Dynamics of the blood repertoire were not tracked past 4 weeks after treatment.

The germline V gene encodes CDR1 SGHAT and CDR2 FQNNGV. At the junction V is shortened by 1 base and J by 1 base, with 10 bases in between. From the cysteine up to the phenylalanine, the CDR3 has a length of 15 residues. The DNA shown is the 45-base CDR3, in frame from base 1. The immunoSEQ kit was used, according to the manufacturer's recommendations, to generate TCR beta libraries from genomic DNA. Library preparation used a first multiplex PCR with proprietary primers, then a second PCR adding unique barcodes, with bead cleanups after each round. Each sample batch included a kit-provided positive control reaction and a negative control reaction. The final libraries underwent checking on an Agilent 4200 TapeStation D1000 ScreenTape, volumetric pooling, and quantification by qPCR. Sequencing was performed on an Illumina NextSeq500 using a MidOutput 150-cycle cartridge, with 156 Read1 cycles, 15 Index1 cycles, and the kit custom primers. The pooled library was loaded at roughly 0.93 pM, with an approximately 19% PhiX control spiked in. For the original study's pipeline: The vendor-processed data were analyzed in R, and a clonotype was defined as all T cells that share the same CDR3 nucleotide sequence. In the clone abundance analyses, frequencies in each sample were normalized to that sample's 10,000 most abundant clones. Public T cell clones, which averaged fewer than five per sample, were removed prior to analysis. Tumor-enriched clonotypes and baseline blood-enriched clonotypes were defined as those with an abundance difference of at least 32-fold between compartments. A beta-binomial differential abundance model was used to identify clonotypes that expanded or contracted between blood time points. Similarity between tumor and blood repertoires was quantified using the Baroni-Urbani and Buser coefficient, and groups were compared with two-tailed Wilcoxon tests in R. TCRdb carries this immuneACCESS record with in-frame sequences only. Its versions omit some clonotypes, under half of them owing to an unresolved V gene in the studies checked, with the rest unexplained. The DNA was the basis for D and trimming; V, J and clone size are from that table. The sample data list some 120,000 clones, and around 83% of these were observed just once. Together, the top ten hold approximately 3% of the sample.

This clone was detected a few times. No cognate antigen has been identified for it. Per-nucleotide qualities are absent, and no much larger clonotype sits a single base away. This TCR was recovered from a woman aged 55-70 years with renal cell carcinoma. The rearranged segments are TRBV11-2 and TRBJ2-5, with the D gene not confidently named. The source was blood, collected from a patient whose treatment included radiotherapy and nephrectomy. CDR3 region: CASSLGYGTQETQYF. The bases are TGTGCCAGCAGCTTAGGGTACGGTACCCAAGAGACCCAGTACTTC.